These 30 T cell receptor beta chains originate from one sample sequenced in a study of blood T cell repertoires in COVID-19. Data came from immunoSEQ multiplex PCR; TCRdb stores just in-frame clones and leaves some out. The profile shows 250,000 to 350,000 clones, about 90% of them singletons. Sequences were obtained from peripheral blood. The origin of the receptors is a woman aged 45-60 years with COVID-19, enrolled during active disease.

This clone was observed a single time. The chain combines TRBV5-6 with TRBJ2-7; 7 bases fit TRBD1. This CDR3 has 15 amino acids. With V trimmed by 3 bases and J by 5 bases, 11 bases remained unmatched. Germline CDR1 is SGHDT and CDR2 is YYEEEE. CDR3 protein: CASSSEQGPRNEQYF. The CDR3 DNA reads as TGTGCCAGCAGCTCCGAACAGGGGCCCCGGAACGAGCAGTACTTC.

J is TRBJ2-2 and V is TRBV28; TRBD1 might be the D (6 bases). With 7 bases removed from V and 7 bases from J, the gap between germline ends came to 16 bases. The length of the CDR3 is 14 residues. Per germline, CDR1 MDHEN and CDR2 SYDVKM. The chain's CDR3 is CASKQGSLLGELFF. The CDR3 DNA follows: TGTGCCAGCAAACAGGGATCCCTACTCGGGGAGCTGTTTTTT.

Written as DNA, the CDR3 is TGTGCCAGCAGTGCACAGGGGGGGAGAGGCCTGCTGAACGCTTTCTTT. Its protein is CASSAQGGRGLLNAFF. V is TRBV9 and J is TRBJ1-1, with 8 positions matching TRBD1. The V segment lost 5 bases and the J segment 11 bases; nucleotides outside the gene matches: 20. CDR3 length: 16 residues. The germline V gene has CDR1 SGDLS and CDR2 YYNGEE.

The gene calls are TRBV14 and TRBJ1-1, with TRBD1 as a possible D gene (6 bases). The CDR3 is made up of 15 amino acids. CDR1 SGHDN and CDR2 FVKESK come from the germline V gene. V dropped 1 base and J dropped 3 bases, with 12 bases sitting between them. The CDR3: CASSQVRGADTEAFF. The DNA of the CDR3 is TGTGCCAGCAGCCAAGTCCGGGGGGCAGACACTGAAGCTTTCTTT.

The genes are TRBV4-2 and TRBJ2-7; D uncertain. Germline values: CDR1 LGHNA, CDR2 YNFKEQ. This CDR3 contains 14 residues. Trimming left V 0 bases short and J 2 bases short, with 8 bases between. CDR3 region: CASSQDLGTYEQYF. CDR3 bases: TGTGCCAGCAGCCAAGATCTAGGAACCTACGAGCAGTACTTC.

The chain joins TRBV14 to TRBJ2-1; 9 bases match TRBD1. The CDR3 length is 15 residues. The germline CDR1 and CDR2 sequences are SGHDN and FVKESK. V shed 5 bases, J shed 8 bases, and the junction held 10 bases outside the gene matches. The CDR3 loop is CASSAYRGRVYEQFF. In DNA, the CDR3 is TGTGCCAGCAGCGCCTACAGGGGGCGAGTATATGAGCAGTTCTTC.

This clone occurred a few times. The V call is TRBV13, the J call TRBJ2-3, with D possibly being TRBD1 (6 bases). Trimming pared 5 bases from V and 3 bases from J, leaving 18 bases between. The CDR3 has 16 amino acids. Germline values: CDR1 PRHDT, CDR2 FYEKMQ (reference sequence). The DNA for the CDR3 is TGTGCCAGCAGCCCGGAACAGGGCCGGACAACAGATACGCAGTATTTT. Amino acid sequence: CASSPEQGRTTDTQYF.

The chain links TRBV19 to TRBJ2-3; 11 bases match TRBD2. Germline CDR1 LNHDA, CDR2 SQIVND (reference sequence). J gave up 4 bases and V 1 base, and 13 bases lay outside the gene matches. The CDR3 is made up of 19 amino acids. CDR3 in amino acids: CASSIGFGFGLAGSDTQYF. The DNA of the CDR3 is TGTGCCAGTAGTATAGGATTTGGTTTCGGACTAGCGGGTTCAGATACGCAGTATTTT.

This chain connects TRBV5-1 to TRBJ2-2; D possibly corresponds to TRBD2 (6 bases). The V end lost 2 bases, the J end lost 2 bases, and 13 bases lay between the germline ends. The CDR3 is made up of 16 amino acids. Germline CDR1 SGHRS, CDR2 YFSETQ. The CDR3 bases are TGCGCCAGCAGCTTTGGGGGGAGCAGAAACACCGGGGAGCTGTTTTTT. It encodes CASSFGGSRNTGELFF. The full variable domain, completed using reference TRBV5-1 and TRBJ2-2, is KAGVTQTPRYLIKTRGQQVTLSCSPISGHRSVSWYQQTPGQGLQFLFEYFSETQRNKGNFPGRFSGRQFSNSRSEMNVSTLELGDSALYLCASSFGGSRNTGELFFGEGSRLTVL.

The chain's CDR3 is CASEKASGLAGGVREQYF. The CDR3 region has the DNA TGTGCCAGCGAAAAGGCCTCCGGACTAGCGGGAGGGGTACGAGAGCAGTACTTC. The rearrangement uses TRBV7-2 and TRBJ2-7, with 15 bases matching TRBD2. Germline CDR1 is SGHTA and CDR2 is FQGNSA. This CDR3 contains 18 residues. V shed 8 bases, J shed 7 bases, and the junction held 18 bases outside the gene matches.

The gene calls are TRBV11-3 and TRBJ2-3, with 11 positions matching TRBD2. Germline loops: CDR1 SGHNT, CDR2 YENEEA. This CDR3 is 18 amino acids long. The CDR3: CAVGIGPLAGGREDTQYF. CDR3 coding DNA: TGTGCAGTTGGGATTGGTCCCCTAGCGGGAGGCCGTGAAGATACGCAGTATTTT.

The genes are TRBV18 and TRBJ1-5; 7 bases line up with TRBD1. The CDR3 contains 16 residues. The germline V gene has CDR1 KGHSH and CDR2 LQKENI. J was trimmed by 2 bases and V by 6 bases; bases with no gene match: 10. CDR3 nucleotides: TGTGCCAGCTCGCTTACAGGGGATGTTGGCAATCAGCCCCAGCATTTT. This sequence encodes CASSLTGDVGNQPQHF.

A single count supports this clone. This chain links TRBV6-5 with TRBJ2-1, with TRBD2 identical over 11 bases. CDR1 MNHEY and CDR2 SVGAGI come from the germline V gene. The V gene end was trimmed by 10 bases and the J gene end by 5 bases; junction bases not matched to a gene: 4. CDR3 length equals 13 residues. The CDR3 nucleotides read TGTGCCACGCTAGCGGGAGGCGACAATGAGCAGTTCTTC. It is translated as CATLAGGDNEQFF.

This clone was found a few times. J is TRBJ2-5 and V is TRBV5-1, with TRBD2 matching over 11 bases. The germline V gene encodes CDR1 SGHRS and CDR2 YFSETQ. Losses at the gene ends were 2 bases for V and 4 bases for J; bases not matched to a gene: 4. The CDR3 has 15 amino acids. The DNA of the CDR3 is TGCGCCAGCAGCTTTAGCGGGAGGGGCTCAGAGACCCAGTACTTC. Its translation is CASSFSGRGSETQYF.

The CDR3 region is CASSFSGSSTDTQYF. CDR3 nucleotides: TGTGCCAGCAGCTTTTCAGGGTCAAGCACAGATACGCAGTATTTT. The rearrangement links TRBV11-1 to TRBJ2-3, with D tentatively TRBD1 (5 bases). Germline V CDR1 and CDR2: SGHAT, FQDESV (reference sequence). The CDR3 contains 15 residues. The V end lost 3 bases, the J end lost 0 bases, and 10 bases lay between the germline ends.

V is TRBV18 and J is TRBJ1-1, with 10 nucleotides matching TRBD1. This CDR3 spans 15 amino acids. The germline V gene has CDR1 KGHSH and CDR2 LQKENI. Losses at the gene ends were 3 bases for V and 4 bases for J; bases not matched to a gene: 5. The CDR3 region has the DNA TGTGCCAGCTCACCTCGACAGGGGGCGAGCACTGAAGCTTTCTTT. It yields the protein CASSPRQGASTEAFF.

The chain employs TRBV11-3 and TRBJ2-3; 11 nucleotides match TRBD2. The V gene end was trimmed by 7 bases and the J gene end by 8 bases; junction bases not matched to a gene: 11. Per the germline V gene, CDR1 is SGHNT and CDR2 is YENEEA. The CDR3 runs to 15 residues. The CDR3 protein is CASTGTGTSGRTQYF. The CDR3 region has the DNA TGTGCCAGCACTGGGACCGGGACTAGCGGTCGTACGCAGTATTTT.

The rearrangement joins TRBV11-3 to TRBJ2-7; D is ambiguous. Looked up from germline, CDR1 is SGHNT and CDR2 is YENEEA. V was clipped by 5 bases and J by 5 bases, with 10 bases between them. This CDR3 is built from 12 residues. CDR3 coding DNA: TGTGCCAGCAGCGCTTTTCAGGACGAGCAGTACTTC. This codes for CASSAFQDEQYF.

V usage is TRBV18 and J usage is TRBJ2-1; TRBD2 aligns across 10 bases. The CDR3 is 14 amino acids. V lost 6 bases, J lost 4 bases, and 3 bases stayed unmatched. In germline, CDR1 is KGHSH, CDR2 LQKENI. The CDR3 nucleotides read TGTGCCAGCTCCTGGACTAGCGGATACAATGAGCAGTTCTTC. It specifies CASSWTSGYNEQFF.

The J gene is TRBJ2-1, the V gene TRBV29-1; 16 bases fit TRBD2. The CDR3 spans 14 residues. V was pared by 5 bases and J by 9 bases, with 4 bases of the junction left unmatched. Germline assignment: CDR1 SQVTM and CDR2 ANQGSEA. The CDR3 DNA sequence: TGCAGCGTTCTTGGGACTAGCGGGAGGGCTGAGCAGTTCTTC. It yields the protein CSVLGTSGRAEQFF.

This sequence joins TRBV6-5 and TRBJ2-5, with a possible D match to TRBD1 (7 bases). V was trimmed by 4 bases and J by 4 bases, leaving 13 bases between them. The CDR3 runs 14 residues. Germline V gene data show CDR1 as MNHEY and CDR2 as SVGAGI. The CDR3 region is CASSSTGRGETQYF. In DNA form, the CDR3 reads TGTGCCAGCAGTTCGACAGGGCGGGGAGAGACCCAGTACTTC.

The rearrangement joins TRBV27 to TRBJ2-7; tentatively, D is TRBD1 (6 bases). Germline V gene data show CDR1 as MNHEY and CDR2 as SMNVEV (reference sequence). The V end was cut by 4 bases, the J end by 2 bases, with 9 bases between. The CDR3 runs to 13 residues. The CDR3 region has the DNA TGTGCCAGCAGTTGGGCAGGGGCCTACGAGCAGTACTTC. Protein product: CASSWAGAYEQYF.

The chain recombines TRBV5-1 with TRBJ1-1; maybe TRBD1 (5 bases). The CDR3 sequence is 14 residues long. Looked up from germline, CDR1 is SGHRS and CDR2 is YFSETQ. V dropped 2 bases and J dropped 0 bases, with 8 bases sitting between them. This CDR3 is CASSLSGLNTEAFF. The CDR3 coding sequence is TGCGCCAGCAGCTTATCAGGGTTGAACACTGAAGCTTTCTTT.

CDR3 nucleotide sequence: TGTGCTCAGCGGCACACCGGGGAGCTGTTTTTT. Translation: CAQRHTGELFF. V is TRBV7-5 and J is TRBJ2-2; the table gives TRBD2 as D, unverified against the DNA. TRBV7-5 is termed a pseudogene. CDR3 size: 11 residues.

The gene calls are TRBV7-2 and TRBJ1-1; the match to TRBD1 covers 9 bases. Germline V CDR1 and CDR2: SGHTA, FQGNSA. The J segment lost 10 bases and the V segment lost 6 bases, leaving 9 bases of the junction unmatched. The CDR3 loop spans 13 amino acids. The CDR3 sequence is CASRGGQGILAFF. The CDR3 bases are TGTGCCAGCAGAGGGGGACAGGGAATTTTAGCTTTCTTT.

The V and J genes are TRBV4-1 and TRBJ1-4; 8 positions agree with TRBD1. Germline V gene sequence: CDR1 MGHRA, CDR2 YSYEKL. The CDR3 loop spans 17 amino acids. V was clipped by 4 bases and J by 0 bases; unmatched bases: 7. CDR3 in DNA: TGCGCCAGCAGCCGATCAGCGACAGGGGCAACTAATGAAAAACTGTTTTTT. Residues: CASSRSATGATNEKLFF.

This chain uses TRBV11-3 with TRBJ2-1, with D maybe TRBD2 (6 bases). Between the trimmed V and J ends, which lost 5 bases and 6 bases, there was a span of 17 bases. Looked up from germline, CDR1 is SGHNT and CDR2 is YENEEA. This CDR3 contains 15 residues. CDR3 DNA sequence: TGTGCCAGCAGCCAAGCCACGACTAGTTTCAATGAGCAGTTCTTC. This gives the protein CASSQATTSFNEQFF.

This sequence joins TRBV19 and TRBJ1-2; 9 nucleotides line up with TRBD1. Germline loops: CDR1 LNHDA, CDR2 SQIVND (reference sequence). V trimming: 4 bases; J trimming: 8 bases; junction bases outside the gene matches: 11. This CDR3 spans 15 amino acids. Here the CDR3 DNA reads TGTGCCAGTAGTAGACTTCGGACAGGGGAAGCGGGCTACACCTTC. Protein sequence: CASSRLRTGEAGYTF.

The CDR3 coding sequence is TGTGCCAGCAGTTCGACAGGGGGCTCCTACAATGAGCAGTTCTTC. Translating gives CASSSTGGSYNEQFF. The chain joins TRBV6-5 to TRBJ2-1; 9 nucleotides line up with TRBD1. The V gene's germline CDR1 is MNHEY and CDR2 SVGAGI. The CDR3 has 15 residues. Losses at the gene ends were 4 bases for V and 0 bases for J; bases not matched to a gene: 1.

This chain joins TRBV18 and TRBJ2-5, with TRBD2 matching over 12 bases. V lost 0 bases, J lost 2 bases, and 1 base stayed unmatched. CDR1 is KGHSH and CDR2 is LQKENI in the germline V gene. The CDR3 extends over 16 amino acids. Here the CDR3 reads CASSPPGLAGQETQYF. Here the CDR3 DNA reads TGTGCCAGCTCACCACCGGGACTAGCGGGTCAAGAGACCCAGTACTTC.